Reported below is one TCR beta chain. The assay was immunoSEQ multiplex PCR, and TCRdb's table has in-frame clones only and misses some. The sample lists 130,000 to 150,000 clones; roughly 84% were seen once. The record originates from a study of blood T cell repertoires in COVID-19. CDR3 size: 15 residues. Per the germline V gene, CDR1 is SGHTA and CDR2 is FQGNSA. V shed 1 base, J shed 2 bases, and the junction held 4 bases outside the gene matches. The clonotype comes from a human donor with acute or convalescent COVID-19. The donor label of this sample is uncertain. This chain links TRBV7-2 with TRBJ2-7; 8 nucleotides agree with TRBD2. The sequenced material came from peripheral blood. The CDR3 nucleotides read TGTGCCAGCAGCTTAGGATTAGCGGGGACCTACGAGCAGTACTTC. This codes for CASSLGLAGTYEQYF.